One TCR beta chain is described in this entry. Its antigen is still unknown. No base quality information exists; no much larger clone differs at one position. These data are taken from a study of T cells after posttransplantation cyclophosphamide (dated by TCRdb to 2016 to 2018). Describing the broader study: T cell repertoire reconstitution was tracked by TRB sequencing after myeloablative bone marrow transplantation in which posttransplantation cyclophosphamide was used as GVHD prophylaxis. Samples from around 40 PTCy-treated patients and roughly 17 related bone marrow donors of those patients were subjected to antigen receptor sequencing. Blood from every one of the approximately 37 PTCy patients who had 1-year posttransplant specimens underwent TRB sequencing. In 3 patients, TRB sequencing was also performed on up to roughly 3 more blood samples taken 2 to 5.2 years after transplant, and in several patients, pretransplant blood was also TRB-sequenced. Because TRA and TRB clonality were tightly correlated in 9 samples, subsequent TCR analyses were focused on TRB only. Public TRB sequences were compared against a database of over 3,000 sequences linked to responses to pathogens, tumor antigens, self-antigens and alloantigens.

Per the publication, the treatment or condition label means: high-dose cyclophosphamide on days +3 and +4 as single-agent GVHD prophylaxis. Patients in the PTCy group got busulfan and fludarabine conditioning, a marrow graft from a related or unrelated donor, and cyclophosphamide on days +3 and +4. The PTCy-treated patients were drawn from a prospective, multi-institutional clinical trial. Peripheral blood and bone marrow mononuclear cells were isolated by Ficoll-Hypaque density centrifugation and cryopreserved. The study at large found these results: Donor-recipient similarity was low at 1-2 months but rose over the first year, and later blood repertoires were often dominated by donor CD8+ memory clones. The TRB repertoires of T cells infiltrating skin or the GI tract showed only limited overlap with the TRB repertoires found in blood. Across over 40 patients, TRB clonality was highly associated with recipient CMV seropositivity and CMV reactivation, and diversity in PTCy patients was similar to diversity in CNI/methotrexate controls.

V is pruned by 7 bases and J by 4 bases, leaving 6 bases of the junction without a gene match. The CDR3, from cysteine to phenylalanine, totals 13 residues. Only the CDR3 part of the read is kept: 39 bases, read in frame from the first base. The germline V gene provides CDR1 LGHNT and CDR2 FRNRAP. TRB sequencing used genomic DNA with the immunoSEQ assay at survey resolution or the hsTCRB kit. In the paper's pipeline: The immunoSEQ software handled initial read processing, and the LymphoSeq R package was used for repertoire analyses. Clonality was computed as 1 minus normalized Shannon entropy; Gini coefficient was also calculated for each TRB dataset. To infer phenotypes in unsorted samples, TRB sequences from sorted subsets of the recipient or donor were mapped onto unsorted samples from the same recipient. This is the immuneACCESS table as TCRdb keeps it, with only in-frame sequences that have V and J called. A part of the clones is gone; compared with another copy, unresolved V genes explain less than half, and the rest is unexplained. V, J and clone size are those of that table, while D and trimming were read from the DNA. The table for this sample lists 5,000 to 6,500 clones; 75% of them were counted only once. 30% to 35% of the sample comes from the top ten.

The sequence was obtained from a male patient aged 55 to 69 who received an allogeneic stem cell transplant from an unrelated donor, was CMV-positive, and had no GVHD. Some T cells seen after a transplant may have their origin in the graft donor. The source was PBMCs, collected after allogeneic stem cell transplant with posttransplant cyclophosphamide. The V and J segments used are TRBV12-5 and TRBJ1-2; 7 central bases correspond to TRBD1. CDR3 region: CASAPDRFYGYTF. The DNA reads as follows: TGTGCTAGTGCCCCGGACAGGTTCTATGGCTACACCTTC.